The 16 T cell receptor beta chains in this list originate from one sample, sequenced in a study of T cells in women clearing cervical HPV infection. Sequencing used immunoSEQ multiplex PCR; TCRdb keeps in-frame clones, though not all of them. This sample carries 25,000 to 30,000 clones, with around 10% going to the ten biggest clones. Sequencing input: blood buffy coat. The receptors shown here come from a woman between 18 and 69 years old with a cervical HPV16 infection that either progressed to CIN3+ or cleared (not recorded which).

Worth noting for this clone: The read is 3 residues too short to cover the CDR3 end, so that end is filled in from the germline J gene. The chain is built from TRBV11-2 and TRBJ1-6; D remains ambiguous. The CDR3 covers 12 residues. Per the germline V gene, CDR1 is SGHAT and CDR2 is FQNNGV. Trimming pared 4 bases from V and 12 bases from J, leaving 10 bases between. Partial CDR3 DNA: TGTGCCAGCAGCTGGCAAACGGGACCC. Translating gives CASSWQTGP. From start to end, the CDR3 is CASSWQTGPLHF.

Details on this clone: Read sequence stops 3 residues before the CDR3 end, and the germline J gene provides the missing end. The genes are TRBV11-2 and TRBJ2-2, with TRBD1 matching 12 bases. CDR1 is SGHAT and CDR2 is FQNNGV in the germline V gene. The CDR3 covers 14 residues. The DNA read from the CDR3 is TGTGCCAGCAACCACGGGACAGGGGGCACTCAG. This encodes CASNHGTGGTQ. The CDR3 reads in full as CASNHGTGGTQLFF.

A note on this clone: The read ends 3 residues shy of where the CDR3 ends; the end is completed using the germline J gene. V usage is TRBV18 and J usage is TRBJ1-4; tentatively, D is TRBD1 (5 bases). Germline V gives CDR1 KGHSH, CDR2 LQKENI. This CDR3 comprises 13 residues. With 8 bases removed from V and 7 bases from J, the gap between germline ends came to 14 bases. The CDR3 region is CASTRIQGEKLFF. CDR3 DNA (partial): TGTGCCAGCACGAGAATCCAGGGTGAAAAA.

Remarks on this clone: The read stops 3 residues short of the end of the CDR3; the missing end is completed from the germline J gene. The gene calls are TRBV5-1 and TRBJ1-1; D gene ambiguous. Germline V gene sequence: CDR1 SGHRS, CDR2 YFSETQ. The V and J ends lost 2 bases and 1 base respectively, with 9 bases between them. The length of the CDR3 is 14 residues. CDR3 protein: CASSFNGANTEAFF. The sequenced part of the CDR3 DNA is TGCGCCAGCAGCTTCAACGGTGCGAACACTGAA. The variable domain in full, with the rest retrieved from reference TRBV5-1 and TRBJ1-1, is KAGVTQTPRYLIKTRGQQVTLSCSPISGHRSVSWYQQTPGQGLQFLFEYFSETQRNKGNFPGRFSGRQFSNSRSEMNVSTLELGDSALYLCASSFNGANTEAFFGQGTRLTVV.

Details on this clone: The CDR3 end is not reached by the read, which stops 3 residues before it; the germline J gene fills it in. The chain employs TRBV19 and TRBJ2-5; TRBD2 matches at 13 bases. CDR3 size: 15 residues. Germline CDR1 reads LNHDA; CDR2 reads SQIVND (reference sequence). After removal of 6 bases from V and 3 bases from J, the junction contained 4 bases not matched to a gene. CDR3 DNA, as far as it was read: TGTGCCAGTAGCCGGACTAGCGGGAGAGAAGAGACC. It yields the protein CASSRTSGREET. The CDR3 in full is CASSRTSGREETQYF.

The CDR3 sequence is CASSLDSGFPYDYTF. Partial CDR3 DNA: TGTGCCAGCAGCTTAGATTCCGGTTTCCCGTACGAC. This chain links TRBV7-6 with TRBJ1-2, with unresolved D. The read ends 3 residues early relative to the CDR3; the germline J gene fills the gap. The CDR3 covers 15 residues. CDR1 and CDR2 (germline): SGHVS, FNYEAQ.

The sequenced part of the CDR3 DNA is TGCGCCAGCAGCTTGGGCACTTTGAACACTGAA. Its protein product is CASSLGTLNTE. The CDR3 as a whole reads CASSLGTLNTEAFF. The rearrangement uses TRBV5-1 and TRBJ1-1; no clear D. Coverage ceases 3 residues before the CDR3 finishes, and the germline J gene fills in the end. Trimming left V 0 bases short and J 0 bases short, with 6 bases between. Germline CDR1 is SGHRS and CDR2 is YFSETQ. CDR3 length: 14 residues.

CDR3 loop: CASSPRRELPYDYTF. Incomplete CDR3 DNA: TGTGCCAGCTCACCTAGGCGGGAGTTACCCTACGAC. The V call is TRBV18, the J call TRBJ1-2, with D unclear. The sequence runs out 3 residues before the end of the CDR3; the remainder is reconstructed from the germline J gene. The CDR3 is 15 residues long. Germline CDR1 reads KGHSH; CDR2 reads LQKENI.

Concerning this clone itself: Read coverage stops 3 residues before the CDR3 terminus; the germline J gene supplies the remainder. The chain couples TRBV5-8 to TRBJ1-2; 12 bases agree with TRBD1. Germline-derived CDR1 and CDR2 are SGHTS and YDEGEE. The CDR3 extends over 14 amino acids. This chain's CDR3 is CASSFGTGGNDYTF. The covered CDR3 bases are TGTGCCAGCAGCTTCGGGACAGGGGGCAATGAC.

This clone counts as medium-sized by frequency. The read gets to within 3 residues of the CDR3 end, and the germline J gene fills in the rest. The genes are TRBV30 and TRBJ2-3, with D hard to call. Germline V CDR1 and CDR2: GTSNPN, SVGIG (reference sequence). With 4 bases removed from V and 6 bases from J, the gap between germline ends came to 8 bases. The CDR3 has 11 amino acids. The CDR3 DNA, read in part, is TGTGCCTGGACCTATACGGATACG. This gives the protein CAWTYTDT. The full CDR3 reads CAWTYTDTQYF.

Comment on this clone: The read halts 3 residues ahead of the CDR3 end, with the missing end drawn from the germline J gene. J is TRBJ2-7 and V is TRBV6-8, with 9 bases aligning to TRBD2. The CDR3 is 15 amino acids. Trimming cost V 6 bases and J 0 bases; bases outside gene matches: 6. The germline CDR1 and CDR2 sequences are MNHGY and SAAAGT. The DNA read from the CDR3 is TGTGCCAGCAGCCCGAGCGGGAGGCCCTCCTACGAG. The encoded protein is CASSPSGRPSYE. The full CDR3 protein reads CASSPSGRPSYEQYF.

The CDR3 sequence is CASTRVYSYEQYF. The sequenced part of the CDR3 DNA is TGTGCCAGCACAAGGGTCTACTCCTACGAG. The chain links TRBV6-2 or TRBV6-3 to TRBJ2-7; no clear D gene. Read coverage stops 3 residues before the CDR3 terminus; the germline J gene supplies the remainder. Between the trimmed V and J ends, which lost 7 bases and 0 bases, there was a span of 10 bases. The CDR3 consists of 13 residues. Germline V CDR1 and CDR2: MNHEY, SVGEGT.

A word on this clone: Read data end 3 residues before the CDR3 end; the end is taken from the germline J gene. V gene TRBV20-1 combines with J gene TRBJ2-3, with D tentatively TRBD2 (5 bases). Per the germline V gene, CDR1 is DFQATT and CDR2 is SNEGSKA (reference sequence). The CDR3 totals 16 residues. V was clipped by 2 bases and J by 0 bases, with 15 bases between them. The CDR3 bases that were read are TGCAGTGCTAGACTCCCCCTGGCGGGCAGCACAGATACG. This translates into CSARLPLAGSTDT. The complete CDR3 sequence is CSARLPLAGSTDTQYF.

Of note for this clone: The read is 3 residues too short to cover the CDR3 end, so that end is filled in from the germline J gene. The chain links TRBV18 to TRBJ2-7, with 11 bases matching TRBD1. The CDR3 sequence is 15 residues long. V lost 3 bases to trimming and J lost 3 bases; unmatched junction nucleotides: 4. CDR1 is KGHSH, CDR2 LQKENI, per germline. CDR3 DNA, as far as it was read: TGTGCCAGCTCACCCGGGACAGGGGGACTCTACGAG. Translated, it gives CASSPGTGGLYE. From start to end, the CDR3 is CASSPGTGGLYEQYF.

With respect to this clone: The read terminates 3 residues before the CDR3 end, so the remaining end is supplied by the germline J gene. The V call is TRBV2, the J call TRBJ2-3, with D tentatively TRBD2 (6 bases). Per the germline V gene, CDR1 is SNHLY and CDR2 is FYNNEI. CDR3 length: 16 residues. The CDR3 is CASSEHGGLRQETQYF. The CDR3 bases that were read are TGTGCCAGCAGTGAACACGGGGGATTGAGGCAAGAGACG. Based on the CDR3 plus reference TRBV2 and TRBJ2-3, the full variable domain is EPEVTQTPSHQVTQMGQEVILRCVPISNHLYFYWYRQILGQKVEFLVSFYNNEISEKSEIFDDQFSVERPDGSNFTLKIRSTKLEDSAMYFCASSEHGGLRQETQYFGPGTRLTVL.

CDR3 bases read: TGTGCCAGCAGCTTAACCCAGGGGCGATCCTACGAG. Protein: CASSLTQGRSYE. From start to end, the CDR3 is CASSLTQGRSYEQYF. The J gene is TRBJ2-7, the V gene TRBV7-3; D may be TRBD1 (6 bases). The sequence runs out 3 residues before the end of the CDR3; the remainder is reconstructed from the germline J gene. The CDR3 has 15 residues. V lost 0 bases to trimming and J lost 1 base, with 10 bases between them. The germline gives CDR1 SGHTA, CDR2 FQGTGA.